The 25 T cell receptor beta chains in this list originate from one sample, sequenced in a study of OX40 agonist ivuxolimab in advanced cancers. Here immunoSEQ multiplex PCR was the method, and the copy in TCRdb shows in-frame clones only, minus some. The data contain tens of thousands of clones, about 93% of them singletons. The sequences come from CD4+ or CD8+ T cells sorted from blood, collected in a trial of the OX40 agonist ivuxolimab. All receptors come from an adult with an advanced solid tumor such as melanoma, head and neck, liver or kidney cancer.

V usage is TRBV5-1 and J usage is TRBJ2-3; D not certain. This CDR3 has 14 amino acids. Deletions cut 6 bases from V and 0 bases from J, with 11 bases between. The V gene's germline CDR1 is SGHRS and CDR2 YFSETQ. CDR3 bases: TGCGCCAGCAACCGAGATGGGAGCACAGATACGCAGTATTTT. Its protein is CASNRDGSTDTQYF.

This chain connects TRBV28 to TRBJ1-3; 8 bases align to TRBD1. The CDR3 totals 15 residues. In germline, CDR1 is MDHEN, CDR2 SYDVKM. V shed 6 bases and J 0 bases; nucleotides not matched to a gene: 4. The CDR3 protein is CASRGQADSGNTIYF. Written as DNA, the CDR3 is TGTGCCAGCAGGGGACAGGCCGACTCTGGAAACACCATATATTTT.

This CDR3 reads CASYNPTMNTEAFF. The CDR3 region has the DNA TGTGCCAGCTATAATCCTACCATGAACACTGAAGCTTTCTTT. The gene calls are TRBV7-6 and TRBJ1-1; D remains unclear. Trimming stripped 8 bases from V and 0 bases from J, with 13 bases between. The CDR3 runs to 14 residues. Germline assignment: CDR1 SGHVS and CDR2 FNYEAQ.

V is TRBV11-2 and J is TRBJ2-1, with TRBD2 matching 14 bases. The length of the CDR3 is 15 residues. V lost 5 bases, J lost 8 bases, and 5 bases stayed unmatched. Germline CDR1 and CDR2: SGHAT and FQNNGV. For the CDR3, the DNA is TGTGCCAGCAGCAAAGGGACTAGCGGGAGTCATGAGCAGTTCTTC. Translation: CASSKGTSGSHEQFF.

The CDR3 reads CASSREGYNEQFF. In DNA, the CDR3 is TGCGCCAGCAGCCGGGAGGGTTACAATGAGCAGTTCTTC. V gene TRBV4-1 combines with J gene TRBJ2-1; TRBD2 agrees at 7 bases. CDR1 MGHRA and CDR2 YSYEKL come from the germline V gene. V was pared by 4 bases and J by 4 bases, with 1 base of the junction left unmatched. The CDR3 runs to 13 residues.

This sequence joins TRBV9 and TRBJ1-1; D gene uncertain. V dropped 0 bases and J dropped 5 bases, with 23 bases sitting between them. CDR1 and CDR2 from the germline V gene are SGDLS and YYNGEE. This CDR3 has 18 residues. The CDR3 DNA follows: TGTGCCAGCAGCGTAGAGATTTCGGCAGGCCCCCTGGGGACTGAAGCTTTCTTT. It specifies CASSVEISAGPLGTEAFF.

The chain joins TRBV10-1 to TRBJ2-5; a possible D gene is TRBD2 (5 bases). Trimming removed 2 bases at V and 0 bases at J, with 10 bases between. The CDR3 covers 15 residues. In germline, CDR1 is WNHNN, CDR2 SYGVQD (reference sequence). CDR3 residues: CASSEGSGDQETQYF. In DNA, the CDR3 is TGCGCCAGCAGTGAGGGAAGCGGAGACCAAGAGACCCAGTACTTC.

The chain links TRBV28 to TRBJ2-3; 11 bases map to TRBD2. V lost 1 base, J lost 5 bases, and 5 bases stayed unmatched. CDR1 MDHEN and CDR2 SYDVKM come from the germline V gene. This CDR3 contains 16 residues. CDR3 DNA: TGTGCCAGCAGTTTATCAGGACTAGCGGGTAGAGATACGCAGTATTTT. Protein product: CASSLSGLAGRDTQYF.

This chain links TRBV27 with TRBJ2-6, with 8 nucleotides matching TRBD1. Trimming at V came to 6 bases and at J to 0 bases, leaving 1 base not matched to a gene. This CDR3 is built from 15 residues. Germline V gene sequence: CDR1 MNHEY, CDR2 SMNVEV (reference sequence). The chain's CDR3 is CASRQGASGANVLTF. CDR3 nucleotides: TGTGCCAGCAGGCAGGGGGCCTCTGGGGCCAACGTCCTGACTTTC.

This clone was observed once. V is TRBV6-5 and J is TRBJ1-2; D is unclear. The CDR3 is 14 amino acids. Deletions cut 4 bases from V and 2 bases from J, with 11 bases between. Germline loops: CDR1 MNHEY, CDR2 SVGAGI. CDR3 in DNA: TGTGCCAGCAGTTTCCTGGGAGGGAACTATGGCTACACCTTC. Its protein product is CASSFLGGNYGYTF.

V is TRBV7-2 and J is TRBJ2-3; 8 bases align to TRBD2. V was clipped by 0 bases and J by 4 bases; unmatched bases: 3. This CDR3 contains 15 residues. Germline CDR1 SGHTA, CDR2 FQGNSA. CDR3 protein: CASSLAGRAPDTQYF. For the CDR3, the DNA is TGTGCCAGCAGCTTAGCCGGGAGGGCCCCAGATACGCAGTATTTT.

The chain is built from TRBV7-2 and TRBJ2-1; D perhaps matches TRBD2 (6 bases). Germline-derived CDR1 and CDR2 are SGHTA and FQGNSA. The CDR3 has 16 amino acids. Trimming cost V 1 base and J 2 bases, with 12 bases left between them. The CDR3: CASSLVGTPTYNEQFF. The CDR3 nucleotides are TGTGCCAGCAGCTTAGTGGGGACTCCTACCTACAATGAGCAGTTCTTC.

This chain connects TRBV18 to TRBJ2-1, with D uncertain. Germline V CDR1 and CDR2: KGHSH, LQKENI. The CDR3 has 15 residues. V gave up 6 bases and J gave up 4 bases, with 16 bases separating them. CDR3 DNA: TGTGCCAGCTCGACGTGGGGATCCGATTACAATGAGCAGTTCTTC. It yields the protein CASSTWGSDYNEQFF.

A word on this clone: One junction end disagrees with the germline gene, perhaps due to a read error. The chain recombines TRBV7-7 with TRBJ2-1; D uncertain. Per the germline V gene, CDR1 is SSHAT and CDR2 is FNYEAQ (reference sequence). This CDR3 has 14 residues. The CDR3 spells CASSVGRTGNEQFF. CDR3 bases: TGTGCTAGCAGCGTGGGCCGAACTGGGAATGAGCAGTTCTTC.

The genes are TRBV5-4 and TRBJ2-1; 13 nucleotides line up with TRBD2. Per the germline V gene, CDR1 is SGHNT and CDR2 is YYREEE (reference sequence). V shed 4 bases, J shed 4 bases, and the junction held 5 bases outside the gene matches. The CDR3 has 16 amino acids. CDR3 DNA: TGTGCCAGCAGCAGAGGACTAGCGGGGGAATACAATGAGCAGTTCTTC. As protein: CASSRGLAGEYNEQFF.

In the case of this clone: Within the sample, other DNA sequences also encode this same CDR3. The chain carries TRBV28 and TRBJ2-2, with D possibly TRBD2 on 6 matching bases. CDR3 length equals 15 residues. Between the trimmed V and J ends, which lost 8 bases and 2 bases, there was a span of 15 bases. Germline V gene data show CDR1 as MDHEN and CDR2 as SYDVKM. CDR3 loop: CASRGGGANTGELFF. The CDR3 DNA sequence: TGTGCCAGCCGGGGAGGCGGGGCAAACACCGGGGAGCTGTTTTTT.

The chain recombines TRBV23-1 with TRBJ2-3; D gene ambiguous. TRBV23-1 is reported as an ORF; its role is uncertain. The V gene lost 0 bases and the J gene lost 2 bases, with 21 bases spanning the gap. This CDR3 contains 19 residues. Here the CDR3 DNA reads TGCGCCAGCAGTCAATCTATAGGGTCGTTCGAGAAAATCACAGATACGCAGTATTTT. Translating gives CASSQSIGSFEKITDTQYF.

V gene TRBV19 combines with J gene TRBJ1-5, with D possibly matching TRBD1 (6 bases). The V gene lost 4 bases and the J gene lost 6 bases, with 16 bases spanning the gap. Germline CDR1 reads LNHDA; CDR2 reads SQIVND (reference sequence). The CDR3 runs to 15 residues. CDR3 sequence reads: CASSRETGLGQPQHF. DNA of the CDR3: TGTGCCAGTAGTAGGGAGACAGGATTGGGTCAGCCCCAGCATTTT.

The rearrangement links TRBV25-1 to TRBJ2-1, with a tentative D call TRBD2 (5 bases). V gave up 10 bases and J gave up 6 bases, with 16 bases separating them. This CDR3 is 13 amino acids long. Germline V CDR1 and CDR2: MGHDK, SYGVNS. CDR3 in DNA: TGTGCCACCCGCGAGGGCTTCCTCAATGAGCAGTTCTTC. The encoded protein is CATREGFLNEQFF.

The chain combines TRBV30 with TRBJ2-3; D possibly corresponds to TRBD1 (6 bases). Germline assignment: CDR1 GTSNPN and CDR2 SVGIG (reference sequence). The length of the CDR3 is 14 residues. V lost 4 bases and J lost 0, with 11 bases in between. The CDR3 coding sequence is TGTGCCTGGACTAAGGGGGTTAGCACAGATACGCAGTATTTT. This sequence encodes CAWTKGVSTDTQYF.

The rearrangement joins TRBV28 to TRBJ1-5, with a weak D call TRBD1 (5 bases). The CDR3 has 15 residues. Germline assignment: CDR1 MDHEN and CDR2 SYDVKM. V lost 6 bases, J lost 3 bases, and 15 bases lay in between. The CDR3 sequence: CASRRPGGNNQPQHF. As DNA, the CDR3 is TGTGCCAGCAGGCGGCCCGGGGGAAACAATCAGCCCCAGCATTTT.

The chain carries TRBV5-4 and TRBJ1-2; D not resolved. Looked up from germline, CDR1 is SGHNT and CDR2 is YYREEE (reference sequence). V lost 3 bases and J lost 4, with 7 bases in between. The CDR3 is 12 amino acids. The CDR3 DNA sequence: TGTGCCAGCAGCTCGGACGGCTATGGCTACACCTTC. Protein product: CASSSDGYGYTF. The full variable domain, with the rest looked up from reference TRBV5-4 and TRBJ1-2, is ETGVTQSPTHLIKTRGQQVTLRCSSQSGHNTVSWYQQALGQGPQFIFQYYREEENGRGNFPPRFSGLQFPNYSSELNVNALELDDSALYLCASSSDGYGYTFGSGTRLTVV.

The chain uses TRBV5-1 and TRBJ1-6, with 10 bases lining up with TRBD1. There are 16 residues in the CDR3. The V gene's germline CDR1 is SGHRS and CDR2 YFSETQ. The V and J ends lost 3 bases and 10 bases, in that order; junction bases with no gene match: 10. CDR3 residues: CASSSEGQGRYSPLHF. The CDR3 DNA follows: TGCGCCAGCAGCTCGGAGGGACAGGGGCGATACTCACCCCTCCACTTT.

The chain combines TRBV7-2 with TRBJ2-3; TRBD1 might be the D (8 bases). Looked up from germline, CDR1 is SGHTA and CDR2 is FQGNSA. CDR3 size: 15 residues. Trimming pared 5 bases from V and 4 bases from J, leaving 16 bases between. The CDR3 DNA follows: TGTGCCAGCAGCCCACAGGGGGGGACACCAGATACGCAGTATTTT. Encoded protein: CASSPQGGTPDTQYF.

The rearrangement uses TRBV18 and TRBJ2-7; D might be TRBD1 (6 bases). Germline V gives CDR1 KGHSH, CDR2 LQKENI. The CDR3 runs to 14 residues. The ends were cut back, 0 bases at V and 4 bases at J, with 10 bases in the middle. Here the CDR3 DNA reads TGTGCCAGCTCACCACCTAACGGACAGTACGAGCAGTACTTC. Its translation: CASSPPNGQYEQYF. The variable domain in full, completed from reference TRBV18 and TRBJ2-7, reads NAGVMQNPRHLVRRRGQEARLRCSPMKGHSHVYWYRQLPEEGLKFMVYLQKENIIDESGMPKERFSAEFPKEGPSILRIQQVVRGDSAAYFCASSPPNGQYEQYFGPGTRLTVT.